Listed below are T cell receptor beta chains from one sample, sequenced in a study of blood T cell repertoires in COVID-19. Sequenced by immunoSEQ multiplex PCR; TCRdb stores in-frame clones only, minus some. The data hold some 96,000 clones, with under 90% observed a single time. Sequenced input: peripheral blood. The source of these receptors is a human donor in a cohort sampled during active COVID-19. Each CDR3 is given with its conserved first and last residue. A D gene is named only where the DNA matches it firmly. Clone size is not always given. Where it is, it says once, few, many or a class for expanded clones.

D gene,J gene,clone size,V gene,CDR3 protein,CDR3 DNA
-,TRBJ2-3,-,TRBV7-2,CASSFRGAADTQYF,TGTGCCAGCAGCTTCCGCGGTGCGGCAGATACGCAGTATTTT
TRBD1,TRBJ1-1,-,TRBV19,CASSIVGTGGTEAFF,TGTGCCAGTAGTATAGTAGGGACAGGGGGGACTGAAGCTTTCTTT
-,TRBJ2-7,-,TRBV2,CASTPKGYEQYF,TGTGCCAGCACACCCAAGGGGTACGAGCAGTACTTC
-,TRBJ1-1,-,TRBV2,CASSSGESWTEAFF,TGTGCCAGCAGTTCAGGGGAATCATGGACTGAAGCTTTCTTT
TRBD2,TRBJ2-1,-,TRBV10-2,CASVERGPSYNEQFF,TGCGCCAGCGTTGAGCGGGGCCCATCCTACAATGAGCAGTTCTTC
TRBD2,TRBJ2-3,once,TRBV10-1,CASSDVGLAGGSDTQYF,TGCGCCAGCAGTGATGTCGGACTAGCGGGAGGATCAGATACGCAGTATTTT
TRBD1,TRBJ2-2,few,TRBV29-1,CSAVGDSFGELFF,TGCAGCGCTGTGGGGGACAGTTTCGGGGAGCTGTTTTTT
-,TRBJ2-7,-,TRBV7-9,CASSPGLRVYEQYF,TGTGCCAGCAGCCCCGGTCTGCGGGTTTACGAGCAGTACTTC
TRBD1,TRBJ2-7,-,TRBV5-4,CASSLGGNRGYEQYF,TGTGCCAGCAGCTTGGGGGGGAACAGGGGATACGAGCAGTACTTC
-,TRBJ1-4,-,TRBV6-6,CASTPGGGRWEKLFF,TGTGCCAGCACTCCTGGTGGGGGGAGATGGGAAAAACTGTTTTTT
TRBD1,TRBJ2-7,-,TRBV11-2,CASSLGQGAYEQYF,TGTGCCAGCAGCTTAGGACAGGGGGCCTACGAGCAGTACTTC
-,TRBJ1-2,-,TRBV12-3/TRBV12-4,CASSLMGGGGYTF,TGTGCCAGCAGTTTGATGGGGGGGGGTGGCTACACCTTC
TRBD2,TRBJ2-5,-,TRBV4-1,CASSQDPKASGGGTQYF,TGCGCCAGCAGCCAAGATCCTAAGGCTAGCGGGGGGGGGACCCAGTACTTC
-,TRBJ2-7,once,TRBV7-2,CASSPTRGGFYEQYF,TGTGCCAGCAGCCCGACAAGGGGCGGATTCTACGAGCAGTACTTC
-,TRBJ2-7,-,TRBV13,CASSQNRAGEQYF,TGTGCCAGCAGCCAGAACAGGGCAGGCGAGCAGTACTTC
-,TRBJ2-5,-,TRBV7-6,CASTWTEQETQYF,TGTGCCAGCACATGGACAGAGCAAGAGACCCAGTACTTC
TRBD1,TRBJ1-2,-,TRBV10-3,CAIKQGAEYGYTF,TGTGCCATCAAACAGGGGGCAGAGTATGGCTACACCTTC
TRBD2,TRBJ2-1,-,TRBV5-1,CASSLGGAGGSNNEQFF,TGCGCCAGCAGCTTGGGAGGAGCGGGGGGGTCTAACAATGAGCAGTTCTTC
-,TRBJ2-7,-,TRBV6-6,CASLHRPGAKGEQYF,TGTGCCTCCCTACACCGGCCAGGGGCGAAGGGCGAGCAGTACTTC
TRBD1,TRBJ1-1,-,TRBV5-1,CASSGGDREGTEAFF,TGCGCCAGCAGCGGAGGGGACAGGGAGGGGACTGAAGCTTTCTTT
-,TRBJ1-1,-,TRBV19,CASSDLGGTEAFF,TGTGCCAGTAGTGATTTGGGGGGCACTGAAGCTTTCTTT
-,TRBJ1-5,-,TRBV5-6,CASSEGEYSNQPQHF,TGTGCCAGTTCCGAGGGGGAATATAGCAATCAGCCCCAGCATTTT
-,TRBJ2-3,-,TRBV7-2,CASSLVIADTQYF,TGTGCCAGCAGCTTAGTAATTGCAGATACGCAGTATTTT
-,TRBJ2-7,few,TRBV7-2,CASSLAGSSYEQYF,TGTGCCAGCAGCTTAGCGGGCAGCTCCTACGAGCAGTACTTC
-,TRBJ1-2,-,TRBV7-2,CASSPSGSNYGYTF,TGTGCCAGCAGCCCTTCGGGGTCTAACTATGGCTACACCTTC
-,TRBJ2-5,once,TRBV5-1,CASSFEQYQETQYF,TGCGCCAGCAGCTTTGAACAGTACCAAGAGACCCAGTACTTC
TRBD1,TRBJ1-4,-,TRBV27,CASSYYRTGDGEKLFF,TGTGCCAGCAGTTACTACCGGACAGGGGATGGTGAAAAACTGTTTTTT